Below, 31 T cell receptor beta chains from the same sample are listed, as sequenced in a study of T cells after yellow fever vaccination. In TCRdb, the 5' RACE reads were re-called with MiXCR into one record per CDR3 protein. The table has approximately 350,000 distinct CDR3 sequences, approximately 10% seen once; the top ten hold 15% to 20%. Sequences were derived from PBMCs, sampled on the day of the first yellow fever vaccination. The source of these receptors is a man in his late teens or twenties who received the YFV17D yellow fever vaccine.

This rearrangement joins TRBV15 to TRBJ1-2; D unclear. The CDR3 consists of 15 residues. The germline V gene encodes CDR1 LNHNV and CDR2 YYDKDF (reference sequence). V lost 0 bases, J lost 7 bases, and 15 bases lay in between. The CDR3 nucleotides are TGTGCCACCAGCAGAGATTTGAGGCGCGAATCTGGCTACACCTTC. This codes for CATSRDLRRESGYTF.

This rearrangement joins TRBV3-1 to TRBJ2-5, with TRBD2 matching over 12 bases. Germline V CDR1 and CDR2: LGHDT, YNNKEL (reference sequence). This CDR3 has 16 amino acids. V lost 5 bases and J lost 0; bases outside the gene matches: 4. CDR3 region: CASSDRLAGDQETQYF. The CDR3 nucleotides are TGTGCCAGCAGCGACCGACTAGCGGGGGACCAAGAGACCCAGTACTTC.

This clonotype was picked up a small number of times. The chain carries TRBV12-3 or TRBV12-4 and TRBJ2-1, with D unclear. The CDR3 extends over 15 amino acids. Trimming took off 3 bases at V and 2 bases at J, with 11 bases between the two ends. CDR3 sequence reads: CASSFARLAYNEQFF. In DNA, the CDR3 is TGTGCCAGCAGTTTCGCAAGACTGGCCTACAATGAGCAGTTCTTC.

The gene calls are TRBV7-3 and TRBJ2-2; D gene ambiguous. The V and J ends lost 6 bases and 2 bases respectively, with 7 bases between them. Germline lookup yields CDR1 SGHTA and CDR2 FQGTGA. The CDR3 runs 13 residues. The CDR3 spells CASRLDNTGELFF. The CDR3 region has the DNA TGTGCCAGCAGGTTGGACAACACCGGGGAGCTGTTTTTT. Full variable domain (missing parts from reference TRBV7-3 and TRBJ2-2): GAGVSQTPSNKVTEKGKYVELRCDPISGHTALYWYRQSLGQGPEFLIYFQGTGAADDSGLPNDRFFAVRPEGSVSTLKIQRTERGDSAVYLCASRLDNTGELFFGEGSRLTVL.

This clonotype was detected ten times or more. The CDR3 DNA follows: TGTGCCAGCAGCTTACTAGCGGGGGCCCTACCTAGCTACAATGAGCAGTTCTTC. Amino acid sequence: CASSLLAGALPSYNEQFF. The chain carries TRBV5-5 and TRBJ2-1; TRBD2 agrees at 11 bases. The V and J ends lost 2 bases and 3 bases, in that order; junction bases with no gene match: 10. The CDR3 length is 18 residues. Per germline, CDR1 SGHKS and CDR2 YYEKEE (reference sequence).

V is TRBV21-1 and J is TRBJ2-1; TRBD1 was called by the table and not checked on the DNA. TRBV21-1 has pseudogene status. The CDR3 is 17 residues long. CDR3 in DNA: TGTGCCAGCAGCAAAGTCGGGTCAGGGAGGGATAAGGATGAGCAGTTCTTC. Its translation: CASSKVGSGRDKDEQFF.

In its sample, this clonotype was seen many times. V and J are TRBV7-2 and TRBJ2-2, with 7 nucleotides matching TRBD2. From germline, CDR1 is SGHTA and CDR2 FQGNSA. Losses at the gene ends were 4 bases for V and 3 bases for J; bases not matched to a gene: 11. This CDR3 comprises 17 residues. CDR3 sequence reads: CASSSGGGAGYTGELFF. The CDR3 bases are TGTGCCAGCAGCTCCGGGGGAGGGGCGGGGTACACCGGGGAGCTGTTTTTT.

The count of this clonotype is one. The chain combines TRBV7-3 with TRBJ2-5; 7 bases match TRBD2. The CDR3 consists of 14 residues. The V gene's germline CDR1 is SGHTA and CDR2 FQGTGA. Germline trimming cut 5 bases from V and 2 bases from J; bases unmatched to any gene: 5. The CDR3 spells CASSGGRGQETQYF. The CDR3 DNA reads as TGTGCCAGCAGCGGGGGGAGGGGACAAGAGACCCAGTACTTC.

This clonotype was picked up a small number of times. This rearrangement joins TRBV7-9 to TRBJ2-7; D call uncertain. There are 13 residues in the CDR3. Germline assignment: CDR1 SEHNR and CDR2 FQNEAQ (reference sequence). V was trimmed by 4 bases and J by 1 base, leaving 8 bases between them. The CDR3 DNA is TGTGCCAGCAGCTCCCCACGTTCCTACGAGCAGTACGTC. This translates into CASSSPRSYEQYV.

Only a few counts were recorded for this clonotype. The chain joins TRBV4-1 to TRBJ1-3, with no clear D. The CDR3 consists of 15 residues. CDR1 is MGHRA, CDR2 YSYEKL, per germline. Trimming stripped 1 base from V and 0 bases from J, with 7 bases between. The CDR3 coding sequence is TGCGCCAGCAGCCAAGGACCCTTCTCTGGAAACACCATATATTTT. It translates to CASSQGPFSGNTIYF.

The chain has TRBV7-6 and TRBJ1-5, with D tentatively TRBD1 (6 bases). V lost 5 bases to trimming and J lost 3 bases, with 11 bases between them. The CDR3 totals 14 residues. Germline V gene sequence: CDR1 SGHVS, CDR2 FNYEAQ. This chain's CDR3 is CASSPGVINQPQHF. The CDR3 bases are TGTGCCAGCAGCCCAGGGGTGATCAATCAGCCCCAGCATTTT.

A few counts support this clonotype. The rearrangement uses TRBV2 and TRBJ1-5, with D possibly being TRBD1 (5 bases). Germline V lookup: CDR1 SNHLY, CDR2 FYNNEI. The CDR3 loop spans 14 amino acids. Between the trimmed V and J ends, which lost 3 bases and 7 bases, there was a span of 13 bases. CDR3 amino acids: CASSEQGVEQPQHF. The CDR3 DNA is TGTGCCAGCAGTGAGCAGGGTGTGGAGCAGCCCCAGCATTTT.

Only a few counts were recorded for this clonotype. The gene calls are TRBV11-2 and TRBJ2-1, with 11 bases that match TRBD2. CDR1 is SGHAT, CDR2 FQNNGV, per germline. This CDR3 region has 15 residues. V gave up 1 base and J gave up 10 bases; unmatched junction bases: 6. The CDR3 region is CASSLGLAGNDEQFF. In nucleotides, the CDR3 is TGTGCCAGCAGCTTAGGACTAGCGGGGAACGACGAGCAGTTCTTC. The variable domain in full, completed from reference TRBV11-2 and TRBJ2-1, reads EAGVAQSPRYKIIEKRQSVAFWCNPISGHATLYWYQQILGQGPKLLIQFQNNGVVDDSQLPKDRFSAERLKGVDSTLKIQPAKLEDSAVYLCASSLGLAGNDEQFFGPGTRLTVL.

The chain employs TRBV29-1 and TRBJ1-1; D remains ambiguous. Germline V CDR1 and CDR2: SQVTM, ANQGSEA. The CDR3 is 10 amino acids. Trimming took 4 bases from V and 8 from J, leaving 8 bases between them. The CDR3 spells CSVVRSEAFF. As DNA, the CDR3 is TGCAGCGTTGTGAGGAGCGAAGCTTTCTTT.

This chain links TRBV12-3 or TRBV12-4 with TRBJ2-1; D not resolved. The CDR3 spans 13 residues. V lost 7 bases, J lost 5 bases, and 12 bases lay in between. The CDR3 nucleotides are TGTGCCAGCAACATGGGGTCGAACAATGAGCAGTTCTTC. This encodes CASNMGSNNEQFF.

J is TRBJ2-3 and V is TRBV10-3; 7 bases fit TRBD1. J gave up 6 bases and V 3 bases, and 3 bases lay outside the gene matches. The CDR3 totals 13 residues. Germline CDR1 reads ENHRY; CDR2 reads SYGVKD. The CDR3 loop is CAISELQGDTQYF. CDR3 DNA: TGTGCCATCAGTGAACTACAGGGGGATACGCAGTATTTT.

The V gene is TRBV27, the J gene TRBJ2-5; D not certain. This CDR3 spans 15 amino acids. The V end was cut by 3 bases, the J end by 4 bases, with 15 bases between. Germline CDR1 and CDR2: MNHEY and SMNVEV (reference sequence). The CDR3 sequence: CASSFSRAPAETQYF. The CDR3 coding sequence is TGTGCCAGCAGTTTCTCCCGGGCTCCGGCAGAGACCCAGTACTTC.

The chain couples TRBV7-2 to TRBJ2-3; D possibly matches TRBD1 or TRBD2 (5 bases each). CDR3 length equals 14 residues. V lost 4 bases to trimming and J lost 6 bases, with 14 bases between them. Germline loops: CDR1 SGHTA, CDR2 FQGNSA. The CDR3 nucleotides are TGTGCCAGCAGCTCTCCGGGACGTTTGGATACGCAGTATTTT. This codes for CASSSPGRLDTQYF. The full variable domain, completed using reference TRBV7-2 and TRBJ2-3, is GAGVSQSPSNKVTEKGKDVELRCDPISGHTALYWYRQSLGQGLEFLIYFQGNSAPDKSGLPSDRFSAERTGGSVSTLTIQRTQQEDSAVYLCASSSPGRLDTQYFGPGTRLTVL.

The chain employs TRBV7-2 and TRBJ1-1; maybe TRBD1 (5 bases). The CDR3 sequence is 13 residues long. Germline V gene lookup returns CDR1 SGHTA and CDR2 FQGNSA. Trimming stripped 1 base from V and 7 bases from J, with 10 bases between. The DNA for the CDR3 is TGTGCCAGCAGCTTAGTGTCGGGACTTGAAGCTTTCTTT. This gives the protein CASSLVSGLEAFF.

V and J are TRBV28 and TRBJ2-2; TRBD1 agrees at 8 bases. The CDR3 has 15 residues. The V segment lost 6 bases and the J segment 7 bases; nucleotides outside the gene matches: 10. Germline CDR1 MDHEN, CDR2 SYDVKM. CDR3 in DNA: TGTGCCAGCAGCTTCCAGGACAGGGACCTCGGGGAGCTGTTTTTT. Protein: CASSFQDRDLGELFF.

This chain connects TRBV6-6 to TRBJ1-3; D gene unclear. The ends were cut back, 11 bases at V and 0 bases at J, with 8 bases in the middle. The CDR3 consists of 12 residues. Germline V gene sequence: CDR1 MNHNY, CDR2 SVGAGI (reference sequence). The CDR3 nucleotides are TGTGCCGGTCGGAGCTCTGGAAACACCATATATTTT. Its translation: CAGRSSGNTIYF.

This clonotype was seen a handful of times. V is TRBV29-1 and J is TRBJ2-1; D is unresolved. Looked up from germline, CDR1 is SQVTM and CDR2 is ANQGSEA. V lost 4 bases, J lost 5 bases, and 12 bases lay in between. CDR3 length equals 13 residues. The CDR3 here is CSVGTDTDNEQFF. In nucleotides, the CDR3 is TGCAGCGTTGGGACGGATACCGACAATGAGCAGTTCTTC.

This clonotype was counted a few times. The V gene is TRBV6-1, the J gene TRBJ1-1, with D possibly matching TRBD1 (6 bases). CDR1 is MNHNS and CDR2 is SASEGT in the germline V gene. Trimming stripped 5 bases from V and 5 bases from J, with 18 bases between. The CDR3 runs to 15 residues. The CDR3 sequence: CASSHPTGGGTEAFF. The CDR3 DNA reads TGTGCCAGCAGTCATCCGACAGGAGGAGGTACTGAAGCTTTCTTT.

The chain recombines TRBV6-5 with TRBJ2-5; D is unresolved. V was shortened by 1 base and J by 5 bases, with 14 bases between the two germline ends. CDR1 is MNHEY and CDR2 is SVGAGI in the germline V gene. CDR3 length equals 15 residues. Written as DNA, the CDR3 is TGTGCCAGCAGTTACTATGAAAGTTACTCGGAGACCCAGTACTTC. The encoded protein is CASSYYESYSETQYF.

This clonotype showed up just a few times. The rearrangement links TRBV6-5 to TRBJ2-3; 7 bases line up with TRBD1. CDR1 and CDR2 from the germline V gene are MNHEY and SVGAGI. The ends lost 4 bases at V and 3 bases at J; junction bases unmatched: 4. This CDR3 has 14 amino acids. Here the CDR3 DNA reads TGTGCCAGCAGTTCACAGGGGCGGACAGATACGCAGTATTTT. This sequence encodes CASSSQGRTDTQYF.

This clonotype was picked up many times. The V call is TRBV12-3 or TRBV12-4, the J call TRBJ1-5; 11 nucleotides match TRBD1. With V trimmed by 7 bases and J by 3 bases, 8 bases remained unmatched. This CDR3 contains 16 residues. The CDR3 loop is CASTPRDRGANQPQHF. As DNA, the CDR3 is TGTGCCAGCACCCCTAGGGACAGGGGGGCCAATCAGCCCCAGCATTTT.

The chain joins TRBV6-5 to TRBJ1-2; possible D gene TRBD1, 6 bases. Germline values: CDR1 MNHEY, CDR2 SVGAGI. This CDR3 comprises 15 residues. V was clipped by 0 bases and J by 4 bases, with 12 bases between them. The CDR3 nucleotides read TGTGCCAGCAGTTACTCGGACAGCTCCCTCTATGGCTACACCTTC. It codes for CASSYSDSSLYGYTF.

Regarding this clonotype: The junction departs from germline at one end; a sequencing error may be responsible. V is TRBV7-9 and J is TRBJ2-4; 16 nucleotides align to TRBD2. Germline V CDR1 and CDR2: SEHNR, FQNEAQ (reference sequence). CDR3 size: 15 residues. This CDR3 is CASSPTGLAGGHWFF. CDR3 sequence (DNA): TGTGCCAGCAGCCCGACGGGACTAGCGGGGGGGCATTGGTTCTTC.

The J gene is TRBJ1-5, the V gene TRBV6-1, with a tentative D call TRBD1 (6 bases). V lost 6 bases and J 12 bases, leaving 21 bases between the germline ends. The germline CDR1 and CDR2 sequences are MNHNS and SASEGT. The CDR3 contains 14 residues. The CDR3 reads CASSRGTNEGIQHF. CDR3 in DNA: TGTGCCAGCAGCCGCGGGACAAATGAGGGGATCCAGCATTTT.

The chain uses TRBV6-1 and TRBJ1-6; D is possibly TRBD1 (6 bases). Per the germline V gene, CDR1 is MNHNS and CDR2 is SASEGT. The CDR3 runs 18 residues. Trimming stripped 5 bases from V and 0 bases from J, with 17 bases between. DNA for the CDR3: TGTGCCAGCAGTACCATCCACTCCAGGGGCTCCTATAATTCACCCCTCCACTTT. Protein product: CASSTIHSRGSYNSPLHF.

The chain couples TRBV10-3 to TRBJ1-3; D unclear. V lost 0 bases and J lost 0, with 6 bases in between. The CDR3 loop spans 15 amino acids. Germline-derived CDR1 and CDR2 are ENHRY and SYGVKD. This chain's CDR3 is CAISESMSSGNTIYF. CDR3 nucleotide sequence: TGTGCCATCAGTGAGTCTATGTCCTCTGGAAACACCATATATTTT.